The 4 T cell receptor beta chains presented below share a single source sample, sequenced in a study of cytomegalovirus exposure and HLA in healthy donors. PCR was performed using 60 Vbeta and 13 Jbeta primers. Sequencing was performed with immunoSEQ multiplex PCR; in TCRdb, only in-frame clones are kept and a portion is missing. This table has 150,000 to 200,000 clones, about four fifths appearing once. What was sequenced was PBMCs. These TCRs come from a woman aged 25-40 years in good health and CMV-seropositive.

The chain is built from TRBV18 and TRBJ2-1, with D perhaps matching TRBD2 (5 bases). Looked up from germline, CDR1 is KGHSH and CDR2 is LQKENI. V shed 3 bases and J shed 10 bases, with 10 bases lying between them. This CDR3 comprises 12 residues. The CDR3 nucleotides read TGTGCCAGCTCACCGAAGAGGGAAGAGCAGTTCTTC. Encoded protein: CASSPKREEQFF.

This chain joins TRBV7-2 and TRBJ1-1; TRBD1 matches at 7 bases. V trimming: 5 bases; J trimming: 7 bases; junction bases outside the gene matches: 4. This CDR3 comprises 12 residues. Germline values: CDR1 SGHTA, CDR2 FQGNSA. The CDR3 region has the DNA TGTGCCAGCAGCGTCCGACAGGGTGAAGCTTTCTTT. Translation gives CASSVRQGEAFF.

This chain links TRBV5-6 with TRBJ1-2, with 8 bases that match TRBD1. The CDR3 runs 15 residues. J lost 2 bases, V lost 0 bases, and 3 bases had no gene match. Germline-derived CDR1 and CDR2 are SGHDT and YYEEEE. CDR3 amino acids: CASSLVAGGNYGYTF. The DNA for the CDR3 is TGTGCCAGCAGCTTGGTAGCAGGGGGCAACTATGGCTACACCTTC.

The sample holds one count of this clone. The chain has TRBV19 and TRBJ1-1, with D tentatively TRBD1 (6 bases). The CDR3 loop spans 12 amino acids. Deletions cut 4 bases from V and 10 bases from J, with 13 bases between. Germline assignment: CDR1 LNHDA and CDR2 SQIVND (reference sequence). CDR3 in DNA: TGTGCCAGTAGTACCACAGGGATTGGAGCTTTCTTT. This gives the protein CASSTTGIGAFF.